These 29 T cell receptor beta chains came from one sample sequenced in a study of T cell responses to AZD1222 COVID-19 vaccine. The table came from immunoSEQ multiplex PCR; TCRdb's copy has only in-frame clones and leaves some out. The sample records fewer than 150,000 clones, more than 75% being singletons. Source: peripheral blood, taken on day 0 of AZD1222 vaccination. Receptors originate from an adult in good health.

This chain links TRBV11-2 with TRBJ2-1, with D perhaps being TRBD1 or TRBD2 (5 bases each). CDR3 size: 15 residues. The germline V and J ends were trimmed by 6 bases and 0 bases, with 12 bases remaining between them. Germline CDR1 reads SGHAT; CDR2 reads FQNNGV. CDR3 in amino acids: CASRSPGTSYNEQFF. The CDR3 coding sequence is TGTGCCAGCAGATCACCGGGGACCTCCTACAATGAGCAGTTCTTC.

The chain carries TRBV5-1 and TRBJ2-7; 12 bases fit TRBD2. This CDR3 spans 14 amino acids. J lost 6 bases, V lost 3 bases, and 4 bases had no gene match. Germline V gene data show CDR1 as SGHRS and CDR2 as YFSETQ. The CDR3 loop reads CASSSLAGGGEQYF. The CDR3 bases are TGCGCCAGCAGCTCACTAGCGGGAGGAGGCGAGCAGTACTTC. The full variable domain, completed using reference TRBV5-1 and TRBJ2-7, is KAGVTQTPRYLIKTRGQQVTLSCSPISGHRSVSWYQQTPGQGLQFLFEYFSETQRNKGNFPGRFSGRQFSNSRSEMNVSTLELGDSALYLCASSSLAGGGEQYFGPGTRLTVT.

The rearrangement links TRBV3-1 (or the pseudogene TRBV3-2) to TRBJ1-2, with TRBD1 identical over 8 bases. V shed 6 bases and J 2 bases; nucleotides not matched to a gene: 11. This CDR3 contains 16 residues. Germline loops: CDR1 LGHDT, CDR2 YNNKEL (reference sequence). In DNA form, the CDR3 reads TGTGCCAGCAGGGCGTCTCAGGGGGCGCCCAACTATGGCTACACCTTC. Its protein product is CASRASQGAPNYGYTF.

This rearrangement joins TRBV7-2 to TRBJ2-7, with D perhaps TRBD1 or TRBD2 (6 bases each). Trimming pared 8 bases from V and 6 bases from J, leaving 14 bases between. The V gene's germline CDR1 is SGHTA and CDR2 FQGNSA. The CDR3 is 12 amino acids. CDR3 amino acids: CASLTGALEQYF. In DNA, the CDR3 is TGTGCCAGCCTCACGGGGGCCCTCGAGCAGTACTTC.

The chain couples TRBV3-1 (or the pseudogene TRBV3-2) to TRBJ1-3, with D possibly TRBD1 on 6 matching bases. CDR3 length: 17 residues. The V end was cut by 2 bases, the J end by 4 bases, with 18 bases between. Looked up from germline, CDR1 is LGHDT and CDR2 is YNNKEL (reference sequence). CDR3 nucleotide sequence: TGTGCCAGCAGCCAATTTTTGGGGGGCGCGGGAGGAAACACCATATATTTT. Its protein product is CASSQFLGGAGGNTIYF.

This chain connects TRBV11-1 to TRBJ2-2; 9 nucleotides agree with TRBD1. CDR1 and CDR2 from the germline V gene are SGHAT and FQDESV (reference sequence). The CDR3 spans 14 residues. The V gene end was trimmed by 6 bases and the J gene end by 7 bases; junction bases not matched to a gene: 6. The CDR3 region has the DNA TGTGCCAGCAGACAGGGGGCATTGAACGGGGAGCTGTTTTTT. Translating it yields CASRQGALNGELFF.

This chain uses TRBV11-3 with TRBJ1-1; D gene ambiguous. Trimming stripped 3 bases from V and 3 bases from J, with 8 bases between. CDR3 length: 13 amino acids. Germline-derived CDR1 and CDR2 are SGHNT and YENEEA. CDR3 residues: CASSFSGDTEAFF. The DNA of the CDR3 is TGTGCCAGCAGCTTCAGTGGGGACACTGAAGCTTTCTTT.

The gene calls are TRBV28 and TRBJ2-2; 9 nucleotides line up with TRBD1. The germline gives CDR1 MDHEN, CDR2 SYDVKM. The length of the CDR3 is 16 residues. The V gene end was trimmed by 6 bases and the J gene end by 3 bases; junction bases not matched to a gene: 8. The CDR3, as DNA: TGTGCCAGCAGAAAGGACAGGGGTTTAGACACCGGGGAGCTGTTTTTT. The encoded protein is CASRKDRGLDTGELFF.

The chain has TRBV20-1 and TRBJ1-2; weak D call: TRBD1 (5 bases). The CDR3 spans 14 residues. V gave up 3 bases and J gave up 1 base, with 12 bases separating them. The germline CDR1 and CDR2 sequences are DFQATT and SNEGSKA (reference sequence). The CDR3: CSASPGGYNYGYTF. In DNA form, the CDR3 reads TGCAGTGCTAGTCCGGGGGGATATAACTATGGCTACACCTTC.

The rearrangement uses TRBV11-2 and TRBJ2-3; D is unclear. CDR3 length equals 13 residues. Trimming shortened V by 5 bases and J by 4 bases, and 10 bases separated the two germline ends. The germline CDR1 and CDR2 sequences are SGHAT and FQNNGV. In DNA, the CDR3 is TGTGCCAGCAGCCATTGGACCGCAGATACGCAGTATTTT. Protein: CASSHWTADTQYF. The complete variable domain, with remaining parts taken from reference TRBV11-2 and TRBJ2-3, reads EAGVAQSPRYKIIEKRQSVAFWCNPISGHATLYWYQQILGQGPKLLIQFQNNGVVDDSQLPKDRFSAERLKGVDSTLKIQPAKLEDSAVYLCASSHWTADTQYFGPGTRLTVL.

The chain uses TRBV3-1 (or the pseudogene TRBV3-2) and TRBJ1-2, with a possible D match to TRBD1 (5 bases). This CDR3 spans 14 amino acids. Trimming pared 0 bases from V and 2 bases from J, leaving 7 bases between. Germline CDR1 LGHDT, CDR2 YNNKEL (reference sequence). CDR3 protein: CASSQDWDNYGYTF. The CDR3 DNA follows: TGTGCCAGCAGCCAAGATTGGGACAACTATGGCTACACCTTC.

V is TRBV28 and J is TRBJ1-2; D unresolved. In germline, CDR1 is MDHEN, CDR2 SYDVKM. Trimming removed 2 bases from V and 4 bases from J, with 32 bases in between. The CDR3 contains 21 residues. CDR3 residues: CASSLKLLEGTKSDEGYGYTF. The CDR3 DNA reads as TGTGCCAGCAGTTTAAAGCTCCTGGAGGGAACAAAGAGTGACGAAGGCTATGGCTACACCTTC.

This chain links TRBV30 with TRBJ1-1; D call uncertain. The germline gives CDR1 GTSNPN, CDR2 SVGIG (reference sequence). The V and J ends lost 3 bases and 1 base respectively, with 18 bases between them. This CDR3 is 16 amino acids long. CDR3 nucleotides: TGTGCCTGGAGCGCCTTCTCCCCAGCAGAGAACACTGAAGCTTTCTTT. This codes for CAWSAFSPAENTEAFF.

The CDR3 spells CASSRGGQPQHF. DNA for the CDR3: TGTGCCAGCAGCAGGGGAGGACAGCCCCAGCATTTT. This chain joins TRBV6-5 and TRBJ1-5; possibly TRBD1 for D (6 bases). Germline V gene sequence: CDR1 MNHEY, CDR2 SVGAGI. This CDR3 region has 12 residues. Trimming took off 6 bases at V and 7 bases at J, with 10 bases between the two ends.

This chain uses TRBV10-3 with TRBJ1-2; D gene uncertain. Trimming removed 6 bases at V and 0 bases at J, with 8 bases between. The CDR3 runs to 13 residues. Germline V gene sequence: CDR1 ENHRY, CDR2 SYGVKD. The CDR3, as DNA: TGTGCCATCAGCCCAGAAGCTAACTATGGCTACACCTTC. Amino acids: CAISPEANYGYTF.

CDR3 bases: TGCGCCAGCAGTGAGATGGGGCGAAACACTGAAGCTTTCTTT. Protein product: CASSEMGRNTEAFF. V and J are TRBV10-1 and TRBJ1-1; D may be TRBD1 (5 bases). The CDR3 totals 14 residues. The germline gives CDR1 WNHNN, CDR2 SYGVQD (reference sequence). V gave up 2 bases and J gave up 2 bases, with 9 bases separating them.

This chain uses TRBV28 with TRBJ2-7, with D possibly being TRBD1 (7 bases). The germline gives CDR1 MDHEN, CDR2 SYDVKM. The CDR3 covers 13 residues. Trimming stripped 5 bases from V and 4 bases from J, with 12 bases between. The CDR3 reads CASSPRGAYEQYF. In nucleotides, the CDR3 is TGTGCCAGCAGTCCCAGGGGGGCGTACGAGCAGTACTTC.

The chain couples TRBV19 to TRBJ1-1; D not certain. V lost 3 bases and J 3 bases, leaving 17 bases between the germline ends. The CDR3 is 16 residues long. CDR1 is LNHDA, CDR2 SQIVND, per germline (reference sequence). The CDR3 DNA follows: TGTGCCAGTAGTATGACCCTGACAATAAAGGACACTGAAGCTTTCTTT. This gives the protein CASSMTLTIKDTEAFF.

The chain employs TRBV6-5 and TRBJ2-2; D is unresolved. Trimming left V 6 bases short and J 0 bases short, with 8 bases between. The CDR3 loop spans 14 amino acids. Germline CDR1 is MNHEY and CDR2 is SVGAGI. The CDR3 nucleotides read TGTGCCAGCAGGTCTCCCACGAACACCGGGGAGCTGTTTTTT. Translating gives CASRSPTNTGELFF.

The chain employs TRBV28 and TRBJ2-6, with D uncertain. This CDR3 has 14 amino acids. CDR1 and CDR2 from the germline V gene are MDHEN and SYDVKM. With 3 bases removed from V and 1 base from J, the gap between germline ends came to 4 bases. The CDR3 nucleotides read TGTGCCAGCAGTTTTTTTTCTGGGGCCAACGTCCTGACTTTC. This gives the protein CASSFFSGANVLTF.

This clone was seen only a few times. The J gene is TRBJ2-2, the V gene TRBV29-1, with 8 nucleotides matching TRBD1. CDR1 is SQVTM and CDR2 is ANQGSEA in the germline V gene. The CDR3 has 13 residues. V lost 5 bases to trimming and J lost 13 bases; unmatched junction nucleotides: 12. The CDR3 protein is CSVLATQGAALFF. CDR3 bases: TGCAGCGTTCTCGCCACCCAGGGGGCCGCGCTGTTTTTT.

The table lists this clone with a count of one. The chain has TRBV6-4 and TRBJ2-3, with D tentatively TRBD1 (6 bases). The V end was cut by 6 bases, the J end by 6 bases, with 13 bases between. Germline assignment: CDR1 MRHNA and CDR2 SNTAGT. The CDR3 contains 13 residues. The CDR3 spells CASRSGAADTQYF. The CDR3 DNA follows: TGTGCCAGCAGATCAGGGGCGGCCGATACGCAGTATTTT.

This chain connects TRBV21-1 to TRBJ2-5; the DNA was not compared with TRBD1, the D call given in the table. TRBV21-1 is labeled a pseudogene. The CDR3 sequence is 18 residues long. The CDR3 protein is CASSKEGTGESHQETQYF. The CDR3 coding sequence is TGTGCCAGCAGCAAAGAGGGGACAGGGGAATCCCACCAAGAGACCCAGTACTTC.

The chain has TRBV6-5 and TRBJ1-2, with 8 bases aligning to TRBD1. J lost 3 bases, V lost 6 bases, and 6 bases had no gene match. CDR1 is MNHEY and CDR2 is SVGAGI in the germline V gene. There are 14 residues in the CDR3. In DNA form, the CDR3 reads TGTGCCAGCAGCTGGACAGGGACCTACTATGGCTACACCTTC. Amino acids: CASSWTGTYYGYTF.

The CDR3 DNA reads as TGTGCCACCAGTGATTTCTTGGGTTCTATCGGGCCCAATGAGCAGTTCTTC. Protein: CATSDFLGSIGPNEQFF. The gene calls are TRBV24-1 and TRBJ2-1; D call uncertain. V was trimmed by 1 base and J by 6 bases, leaving 18 bases between them. This CDR3 spans 17 amino acids. Looked up from germline, CDR1 is KGHDR and CDR2 is SFDVKD.

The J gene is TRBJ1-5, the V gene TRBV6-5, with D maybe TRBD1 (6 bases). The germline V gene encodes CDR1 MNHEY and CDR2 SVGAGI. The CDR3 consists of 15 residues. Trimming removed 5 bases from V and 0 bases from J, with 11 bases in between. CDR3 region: CASSRDKNSNQPQHF. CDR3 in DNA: TGTGCCAGCAGTCGGGACAAGAATAGCAATCAGCCCCAGCATTTT.

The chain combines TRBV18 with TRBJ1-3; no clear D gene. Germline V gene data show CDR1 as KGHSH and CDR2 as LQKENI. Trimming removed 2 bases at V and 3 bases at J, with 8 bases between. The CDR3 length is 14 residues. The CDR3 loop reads CASSPNSIGNTIYF. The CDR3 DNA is TGTGCCAGCTCACCAAACAGCATTGGAAACACCATATATTTT.

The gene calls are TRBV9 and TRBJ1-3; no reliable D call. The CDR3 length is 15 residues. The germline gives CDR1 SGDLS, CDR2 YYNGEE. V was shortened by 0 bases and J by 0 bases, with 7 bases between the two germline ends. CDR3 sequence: CASSVGHTSGNTIYF. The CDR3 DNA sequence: TGTGCCAGCAGCGTAGGTCATACCTCTGGAAACACCATATATTTT.

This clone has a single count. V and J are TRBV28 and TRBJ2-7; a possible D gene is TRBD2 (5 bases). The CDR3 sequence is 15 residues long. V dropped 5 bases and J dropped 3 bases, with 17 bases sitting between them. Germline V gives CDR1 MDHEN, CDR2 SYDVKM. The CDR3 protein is CASSPVRTGSYEQYF. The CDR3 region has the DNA TGTGCCAGCAGTCCTGTCCGGACTGGGAGCTACGAGCAGTACTTC.